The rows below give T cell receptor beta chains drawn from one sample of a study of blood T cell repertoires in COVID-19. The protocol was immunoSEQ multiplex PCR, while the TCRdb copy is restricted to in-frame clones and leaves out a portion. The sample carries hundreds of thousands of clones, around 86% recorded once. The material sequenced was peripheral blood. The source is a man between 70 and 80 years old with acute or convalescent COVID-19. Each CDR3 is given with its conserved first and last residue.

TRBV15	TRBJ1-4	CATSDGVSEKLFF
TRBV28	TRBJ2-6	CASSFGQGNVLTF
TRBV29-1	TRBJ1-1	CSVGLGGAEAFF
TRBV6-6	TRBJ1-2	CASSRDRVLGYTF
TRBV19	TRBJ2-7	CASSTRDRGNEQYF
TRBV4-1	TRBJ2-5	CASSQVKPPAGVGKETQYF
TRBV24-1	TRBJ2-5	CATSDMRTGGYGETQYF
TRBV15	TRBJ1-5	CATSSGGYSNQPQHF
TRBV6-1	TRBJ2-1	CASSEFRGSSYNEQFF
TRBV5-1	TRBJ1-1	CASSPRGGPTEAFF
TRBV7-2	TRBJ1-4	CASSIGGTTNEKLFF
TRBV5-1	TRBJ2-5	CASSLAGEGAETQYF
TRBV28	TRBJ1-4	CASSLNRHPTNEKLFF
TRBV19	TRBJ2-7	CASSISPSGVSYEQYF
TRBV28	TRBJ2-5	CATRGGEGGPGTQYF
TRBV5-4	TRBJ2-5	CASRRRDFQPETQYF
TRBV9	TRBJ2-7	CASSVGASGVLHEQYF
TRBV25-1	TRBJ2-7	CASSVSGTYEQYF
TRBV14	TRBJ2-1	CASSQEPSGWYGEQFF
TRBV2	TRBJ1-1	CASSDRGLTEAFF
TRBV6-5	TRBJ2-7	CASSGSGTGGYEQYF
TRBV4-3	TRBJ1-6	CASSQDAGADSPLHF
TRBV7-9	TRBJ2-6	CANPPGVGANVLTF
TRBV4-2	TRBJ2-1	CASSQERSTYNEQFF
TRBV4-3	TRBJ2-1	CASSSRYSTDNEQFF
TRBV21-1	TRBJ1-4	CASSTTGTEFVKLFF
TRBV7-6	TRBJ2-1	CASSRAGAPYNEQFF
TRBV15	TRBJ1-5	CATSGQGSVVNQPQHF
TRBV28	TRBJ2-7	CASTRGYEQYF
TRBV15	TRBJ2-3	CATSPRTAYTQYF
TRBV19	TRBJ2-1	CASSIVAGGRNEQFF
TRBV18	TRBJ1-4	CASSPQSGATNEKLFF
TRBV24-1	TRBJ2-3	CATSDPGTGGGDTQYF
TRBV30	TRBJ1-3	CAWSVRGRRNTIYF
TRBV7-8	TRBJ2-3	CASSSRGLRRPPNADTQYF
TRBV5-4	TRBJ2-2	CASSFSRISAGELFF
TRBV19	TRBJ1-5	CASSIINRDGQPQHF
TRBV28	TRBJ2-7	CASSLDRYYEQYF
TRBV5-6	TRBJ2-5	CASSLALAAQYF
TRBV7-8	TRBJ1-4	CASGPQGHEKLFF
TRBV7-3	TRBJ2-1	CASSFTGVEQFF
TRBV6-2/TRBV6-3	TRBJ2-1	CASSPRGGTSTPFF
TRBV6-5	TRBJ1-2	CASSYNSQVVGGYTF
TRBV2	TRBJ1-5	CASSSGNRGQPQHF
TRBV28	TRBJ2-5	CASSPPSRGETQYF
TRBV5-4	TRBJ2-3	CASSPQRGTDTQYF
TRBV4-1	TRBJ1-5	CASSLGQGNNQPQHF